This TCR beta chain was observed in a study of beta chain features in type 1 diabetes. Whole-study findings and limits: All four CD4+ subsets from Type 1 diabetes patients carried moderately but significantly shorter TCRB CDR3s. Individuals with type 1 diabetes displayed fewer insertions and more deletions at VDJ junctions.

Looked up from germline, CDR1 is SEHNR and CDR2 is FQNEAQ (reference sequence). The CDR3 length is 14 residues. Trimming cost V 6 bases and J 5 bases; bases outside gene matches: 6. Of note for this clone: What it binds is unknown.

All of the isolated RNA was reverse transcribed, so expressed TCRB transcripts were sequenced. TCRdb's table, derived via immunoSEQ multiplex PCR, lists solely in-frame clones and lacks some. The data show 15,000 or so clones, with over 55% seen just once and 2.5% held by the top ten. The sequence came from a man in his thirties or forties with type 1 diabetes. The chain recombines TRBV7-9 with TRBJ1-1; 10 bases are shared with TRBD1. Sequencing used Tregs from blood. The chain's CDR3 is CASSGGQGSTEAFF. The CDR3 DNA reads as TGTGCCAGCAGTGGGGGACAGGGGTCGACTGAAGCTTTCTTT.